This T cell receptor (beta chain) comes out of a study of shared clonotypes between healthy human individuals. General study results and limits: Inspection by rarefaction showed sorted-subset sequencing to be incomplete despite large depth. Memory subsets generally showed smaller estimated richness than naive subsets did.

With regard to this clone: The target antigen is unknown.

Assay used: immunoSEQ multiplex PCR; TCRdb lists only in-frame clones, some missing. The table records 2 million to 3 million clones, roughly 93% of them present only once. CD4+ cells were split into CD45RA+ naive and CD45RA-negative memory subsets. This CDR3 comprises 16 residues. Germline assignment: CDR1 LNHDA and CDR2 SQIVND (reference sequence). V gave up 6 bases and J gave up 4 bases, with 19 bases separating them. This chain connects TRBV19 to TRBJ1-5; tentative D call: TRBD1 (6 bases). Material for sequencing was naive CD4+ T cells from PBMCs. Subset reported: CD45RA+ positively selected. This receptor was taken from a man between 18 and 29 years old in good health. Some clones in this sample may be carry-over from other donors' samples. The CDR3 DNA is TGTGCCAGTAGATGGAACAGGGACGTGTGGAATCAGCCCCAGCATTTT. Amino acid sequence: CASRWNRDVWNQPQHF.